The sequence of this T cell receptor (beta chain) was determined in a study of persistence of HIV-infected CD4 T cells. General observations from the study: TCR oligoclonality correlated with proviral oligoclonality in the same sorted populations.

The CDR3 totals 15 residues. Trimming stripped 5 bases from V and 6 bases from J, with 19 bases between. CDR1 MNHEY and CDR2 SVGAGI come from the germline V gene. Sequencing used immunoSEQ version 4 in survey mode. Only in-frame clones appear in the TCRdb table, and some are missing; sequencing was by immunoSEQ multiplex PCR. The top ten hold 0.47% of the sample, which has around 40,000 clones, around 90% seen once. On this clone itself: Its antigen is unidentified.

Cells were stimulated nonspecifically with anti-CD3/anti-CD28 magnetic beads. Responding CD4+ T cells were sorted by upregulation of both CD40 ligand and CD69. For at least 4 years, plasma HIV-1 RNA was undetectable (<50 copies/mL). The TCR originated in an adult woman with HIV who was CMV-seropositive. Sequencing used CD4+ T cells sorted from PBMCs after roughly 18-hour stimulation, obtained from a patient who received antiretroviral therapy. The V and J genes are TRBV6-5 and TRBJ2-5; perhaps TRBD2 as D (6 bases). This CDR3 is CASSHTHEGGKTQYF. CDR3 in DNA: TGTGCCAGCAGTCATACGCACGAGGGAGGAAAGACCCAGTACTTC.